The clone carrying this T cell receptor (beta chain) was found many times. What it binds is not known. Researchers took RNA transcripts and amplified the TCR beta CDR3 regions from them. First-round RT-PCR targeting the TCR CDR3 was performed with the HTBI primer set. TCRdb processed the multiplex PCR reads anew with MiXCR; each CDR3 protein has one entry. The sample records some 300,000 distinct CDR3 sequences, roughly 14% being singletons. This sample holds PBMCs from roughly 10 ml fresh peripheral blood. The sample comes from a study of T cells in Graves' hyperthyroidism and ophthalmopathy. CDR3 length equals 19 residues. Looked up from germline, CDR1 is MNHNS and CDR2 is SASEGT. The V and J ends lost 2 bases and 5 bases respectively, with 25 bases between them. Regarding the study as a whole: Ophthalmopathy got predicted by the model a median approximately 6 months before its onset.

The TCR comes from a woman between 25 and 40 years old with Graves' hyperthyroidism that later progressed to Graves' ophthalmopathy. The chain carries TRBV6-1 and TRBJ2-4, with a tentative D call TRBD1 (5 bases). Sequences were obtained from blood. In DNA form, the CDR3 reads TGTGCCAGCAGTGAAAATGGACACGTGCGTGGCGTGACCGAAAACATTCAGTACTTC. This sequence encodes CASSENGHVRGVTENIQYF.